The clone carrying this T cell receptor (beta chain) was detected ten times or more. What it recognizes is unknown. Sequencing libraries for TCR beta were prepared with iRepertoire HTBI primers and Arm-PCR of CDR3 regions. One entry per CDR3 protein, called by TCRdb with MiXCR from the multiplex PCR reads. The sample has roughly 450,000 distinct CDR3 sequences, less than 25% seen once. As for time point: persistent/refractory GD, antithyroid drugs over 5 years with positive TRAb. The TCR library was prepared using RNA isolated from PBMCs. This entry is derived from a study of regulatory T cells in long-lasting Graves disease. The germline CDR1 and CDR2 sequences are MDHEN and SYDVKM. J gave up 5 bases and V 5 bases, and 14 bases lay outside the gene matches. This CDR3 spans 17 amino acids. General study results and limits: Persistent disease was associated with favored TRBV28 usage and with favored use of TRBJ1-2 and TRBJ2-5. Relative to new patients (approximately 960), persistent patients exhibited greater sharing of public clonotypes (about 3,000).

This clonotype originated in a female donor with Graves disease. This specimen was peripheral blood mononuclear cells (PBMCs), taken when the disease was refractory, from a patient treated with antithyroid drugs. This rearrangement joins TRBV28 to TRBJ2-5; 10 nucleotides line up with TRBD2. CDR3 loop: CASSLGLAEERRETQYF. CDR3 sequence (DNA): TGTGCCAGCAGTCTCGGACTAGCGGAGGAGAGGAGGGAGACCCAGTACTTC.